One sample yielded the 22 T cell receptor beta chains listed below, sequenced in a study of shared clonotypes between healthy human individuals. Only in-frame clones appear in the TCRdb table, and some are missing; sequencing was by immunoSEQ multiplex PCR. The data hold a few million clones, with approximately 90% observed a single time. Sequenced sample: naive CD4+ T cells from PBMCs. Subset denoted: CD45RA+ positively selected. The receptors originated from a man younger than 30 in good health. Some clones in this sample may be carry-over from other donors' samples.

CDR3 protein: CASRDYRASGNTIYF. The CDR3 region has the DNA TGTGCCAGCAGGGATTACAGAGCCTCTGGAAACACCATATATTTT. V usage is TRBV28 and J usage is TRBJ1-3, with D unclear. The CDR3 contains 15 residues. V gave up 6 bases and J gave up 0 bases, with 12 bases separating them. CDR1 and CDR2 (germline): MDHEN, SYDVKM.

This sequence joins TRBV5-1 and TRBJ2-2; 10 nucleotides line up with TRBD2. The CDR3 has 15 amino acids. The germline V gene has CDR1 SGHRS and CDR2 YFSETQ. The J segment lost 6 bases and the V segment lost 0 bases, leaving 2 bases of the junction unmatched. The CDR3 nucleotides are TGCGCCAGCAGCTTGGTACTAGCGGGACCCGGGGAGCTGTTTTTT. Translation gives CASSLVLAGPGELFF.

This chain joins TRBV9 and TRBJ1-1; D is undetermined. Germline CDR1 is SGDLS and CDR2 is YYNGEE. This CDR3 is built from 14 residues. V was trimmed by 4 bases and J by 1 base, leaving 11 bases between them. The CDR3 spells CASSPLTQNTEAFF. The CDR3 nucleotides read TGTGCCAGCAGCCCCCTGACCCAGAACACTGAAGCTTTCTTT.

CDR3 in DNA: TGTGCCAGCAGCCAAGGGGCAGAAATTCAAGAGACCCAGTACTTC. Translated: CASSQGAEIQETQYF. The chain links TRBV14 to TRBJ2-5, with no clear D. Germline loops: CDR1 SGHDN, CDR2 FVKESK. This CDR3 has 15 amino acids. Trimming stripped 1 base from V and 2 bases from J, with 11 bases between.

The chain is built from TRBV28 and TRBJ2-4, with D possibly matching TRBD1 (6 bases). The CDR3 loop spans 13 amino acids. Trimming stripped 7 bases from V and 6 bases from J, with 13 bases between. Germline V lookup: CDR1 MDHEN, CDR2 SYDVKM. In DNA, the CDR3 is TGTGCCAGCAAACAGGGTCCCCCAAACATTCAGTACTTC. This translates into CASKQGPPNIQYF. The entire variable domain, with the rest obtained from reference TRBV28 and TRBJ2-4, is as follows: DVKVTQSSRYLVKRTGEKVFLECVQDMDHENMFWYRQDPGLGLRLIYFSYDVKMKEKGDIPEGYSVSREKKERFSLILESASTNQTSMYLCASKQGPPNIQYFGAGTRLSVL.

This chain connects TRBV4-2 to TRBJ1-1; D is undetermined. This CDR3 comprises 16 residues. CDR1 and CDR2 (germline): LGHNA, YNFKEQ. Trimming pared 0 bases from V and 4 bases from J, leaving 15 bases between. The chain's CDR3 is CASSQEYLGWGTEAFF. DNA for the CDR3: TGTGCCAGCAGCCAAGAATACCTGGGATGGGGCACTGAAGCTTTCTTT.

The V call is TRBV7-3, the J call TRBJ2-5, with 12 bases that match TRBD2. The germline V gene encodes CDR1 SGHTA and CDR2 FQGTGA. After removal of 1 base from V and 4 bases from J, the junction contained 1 base not matched to a gene. This CDR3 has 15 residues. Here the CDR3 DNA reads TGTGCCAGCAGCTTAATGGGACTAGCGGGAGAGACCCAGTACTTC. It is translated as CASSLMGLAGETQYF.

This sequence joins TRBV5-1 and TRBJ2-5, with 11 bases aligning to TRBD2. CDR3 length equals 13 residues. The germline V gene has CDR1 SGHRS and CDR2 YFSETQ. V shed 5 bases and J 5 bases; nucleotides not matched to a gene: 2. CDR3 DNA: TGCGCCAGCAGACCTAGCGGGAGGGAGACCCAGTACTTC. It yields the protein CASRPSGRETQYF.

The V gene is TRBV2, the J gene TRBJ2-5; 8 bases are a match to TRBD2. Germline CDR1 reads SNHLY; CDR2 reads FYNNEI. Trimming cost V 5 bases and J 5 bases; bases outside gene matches: 13. The CDR3 runs to 16 residues. CDR3 sequence: CASSTRPLAGSETQYF. CDR3 bases: TGTGCCAGCAGTACGCGGCCTCTAGCGGGTAGTGAGACCCAGTACTTC. The full variable domain, with the rest looked up from reference TRBV2 and TRBJ2-5, is EPEVTQTPSHQVTQMGQEVILRCVPISNHLYFYWYRQILGQKVEFLVSFYNNEISEKSEIFDDQFSVERPDGSNFTLKIRSTKLEDSAMYFCASSTRPLAGSETQYFGPGTRLLVL.

The chain recombines TRBV27 with TRBJ2-1; TRBD2 is a possible D gene (6 bases). CDR3 length: 14 amino acids. Trimming stripped 5 bases from V and 2 bases from J, with 10 bases between. Per the germline V gene, CDR1 is MNHEY and CDR2 is SMNVEV (reference sequence). CDR3 nucleotide sequence: TGTGCCAGCAGTCCCCAGCGGGCCTACAATGAGCAGTTCTTC. Protein sequence: CASSPQRAYNEQFF.

This clone is a singleton in its sample. A far larger clone is a single base away, which makes a read error likely. The chain is built from TRBV11-3 and TRBJ2-7; TRBD1 or TRBD2 may be the D gene (5 bases each). The CDR3 has 14 residues. Germline V gene lookup returns CDR1 SGHNT and CDR2 YENEEA. V lost 5 bases, J lost 0 bases, and 11 bases lay in between. The CDR3 DNA follows: TGTGCCAGCAGCCCGTCAGGGAGCTCCTACGAGCAGTACTTC. It translates to CASSPSGSSYEQYF.

The V call is TRBV12-5, the J call TRBJ2-2, with D possibly called TRBD1 or TRBD2 (6 bases each). Trimming pared 7 bases from V and 3 bases from J, leaving 21 bases between. CDR3 size: 17 residues. CDR1 LGHNT and CDR2 FRNRAP come from the germline V gene. This CDR3 reads CASARGGRENYTGELFF. The CDR3 region has the DNA TGTGCTAGTGCCCGAGGGGGACGGGAGAATTACACCGGGGAGCTGTTTTTT.

CDR3 residues: CASRYRGMNTEAFF. The CDR3 DNA sequence: TGTGCCAGCAGGTACAGGGGTATGAACACTGAAGCTTTCTTT. The chain has TRBV2 and TRBJ1-1, with TRBD1 matching 7 bases. Losses at the gene ends were 6 bases for V and 0 bases for J; bases not matched to a gene: 4. Germline CDR1 reads SNHLY; CDR2 reads FYNNEI. The CDR3 totals 14 residues.

This chain links TRBV7-9 with TRBJ2-7; 10 nucleotides align to TRBD1. J was trimmed by 3 bases and V by 6 bases; bases with no gene match: 8. The CDR3 consists of 15 residues. The germline CDR1 and CDR2 sequences are SEHNR and FQNEAQ (reference sequence). CDR3 nucleotide sequence: TGTGCCAGCAGTTCGTGGGGGACAGGGGACTACGAGCAGTACTTC. This translates into CASSSWGTGDYEQYF.

The chain employs TRBV27 and TRBJ2-7; D is perhaps TRBD2 (6 bases). There are 14 residues in the CDR3. The germline V gene has CDR1 MNHEY and CDR2 SMNVEV (reference sequence). Trimming pared 10 bases from V and 0 bases from J, leaving 16 bases between. The CDR3 loop is CATWGVRNSYEQYF. DNA of the CDR3: TGTGCCACCTGGGGGGTGCGCAACTCCTACGAGCAGTACTTC.

Details on this clone: Different DNA sequences within this sample yield the same CDR3. The gene calls are TRBV11-2 and TRBJ2-1; TRBD1 is a possible D gene (6 bases). CDR1 and CDR2 from the germline V gene are SGHAT and FQNNGV. Trimming took 4 bases from V and 4 from J, leaving 8 bases between them. CDR3 size: 13 residues. The CDR3 region is CASSSGQYNEQFF. The CDR3 DNA is TGTGCCAGCAGCTCAGGACAGTACAATGAGCAGTTCTTC. The complete variable domain, with remaining parts taken from reference TRBV11-2 and TRBJ2-1, reads EAGVAQSPRYKIIEKRQSVAFWCNPISGHATLYWYQQILGQGPKLLIQFQNNGVVDDSQLPKDRFSAERLKGVDSTLKIQPAKLEDSAVYLCASSSGQYNEQFFGPGTRLTVL.

This clone was counted a single time. This chain joins TRBV7-2 and TRBJ1-2; 8 bases fit TRBD1. In germline, CDR1 is SGHTA, CDR2 FQGNSA. The CDR3 length is 15 residues. V shed 5 bases, J shed 2 bases, and the junction held 7 bases outside the gene matches. The CDR3 bases are TGTGCCAGCAGCCAACGACAGGGGACGAACTATGGCTACACCTTC. Its translation is CASSQRQGTNYGYTF.

The rearrangement uses TRBV5-1 and TRBJ2-1; 11 bases agree with TRBD2. CDR1 is SGHRS, CDR2 YFSETQ, per germline. J gave up 6 bases and V 4 bases, and 6 bases lay outside the gene matches. CDR3 length: 15 amino acids. The CDR3 DNA reads as TGCGCCAGCAGCCACCCGACTAGCGGGGCCAATGAGCAGTTCTTC. Its translation: CASSHPTSGANEQFF.

V is TRBV6-5 and J is TRBJ1-2; no clear D. With 6 bases removed from V and 8 bases from J, the gap between germline ends came to 13 bases. CDR3 length: 12 amino acids. Germline V CDR1 and CDR2: MNHEY, SVGAGI. CDR3 loop: CASSSPLSGYTF. CDR3 DNA sequence: TGTGCCAGCAGCTCCCCCCTCAGCGGCTACACCTTC.

This chain uses TRBV6-7 with TRBJ1-2; TRBD1 matches at 7 bases. TRBV6-7 is designated an ORF whose function remains uncertain. V dropped 7 bases and J dropped 3; count of bases not matched to a gene: 14. This CDR3 comprises 16 residues. CDR3 sequence reads: CASTSQGDREYYGYTF. CDR3 sequence (DNA): TGTGCCAGCACCTCCCAGGGAGACAGGGAATACTATGGCTACACCTTC.

This clone is a singleton in its sample. The V and J genes are TRBV11-3 and TRBJ2-6; no reliable D call. The CDR3 spans 14 residues. Germline V gives CDR1 SGHNT, CDR2 YENEEA. The V and J ends lost 5 bases and 2 bases respectively, with 7 bases between them. The CDR3 DNA sequence: TGTGCCAGCAGCCCCCCGGCTGGGGCCAACGTCCTGACTTTC. As protein: CASSPPAGANVLTF.

The chain combines TRBV18 with TRBJ1-3, with D possibly TRBD1 on 5 matching bases. Germline V lookup: CDR1 KGHSH, CDR2 LQKENI. Trimming removed 6 bases at V and 3 bases at J, with 12 bases between. This CDR3 region has 14 residues. The CDR3 is CASSRGANGNTIYF. The CDR3 DNA reads TGTGCCAGCTCCAGAGGGGCAAATGGAAACACCATATATTTT.